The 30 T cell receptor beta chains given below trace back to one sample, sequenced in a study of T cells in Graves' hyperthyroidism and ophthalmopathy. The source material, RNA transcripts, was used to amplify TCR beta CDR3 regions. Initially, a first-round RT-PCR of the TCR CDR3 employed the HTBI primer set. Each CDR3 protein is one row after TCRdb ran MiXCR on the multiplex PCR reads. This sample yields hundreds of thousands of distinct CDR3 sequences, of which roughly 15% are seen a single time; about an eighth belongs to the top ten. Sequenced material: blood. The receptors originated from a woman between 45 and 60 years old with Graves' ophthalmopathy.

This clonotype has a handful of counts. The CDR3 is CSAWGLAGVGSGTDTQYF. The DNA for the CDR3 is TGCAGTGCCTGGGGACTAGCGGGAGTCGGTTCGGGGACAGATACGCAGTATTTT. The rearrangement joins TRBV20-1 to TRBJ2-3; 14 nucleotides match TRBD2. The CDR3 runs to 18 residues. The germline V gene has CDR1 DFQATT and CDR2 SNEGSKA (reference sequence). V lost 6 bases and J lost 3; bases outside the gene matches: 14.

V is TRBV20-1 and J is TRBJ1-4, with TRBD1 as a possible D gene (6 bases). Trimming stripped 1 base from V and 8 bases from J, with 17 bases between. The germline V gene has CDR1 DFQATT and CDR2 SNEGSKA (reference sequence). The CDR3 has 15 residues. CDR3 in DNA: TGCAGTGCTAGAGTTCCAATAGGGGGGAGGGAAAAACTGTTTTTT. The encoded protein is CSARVPIGGREKLFF.

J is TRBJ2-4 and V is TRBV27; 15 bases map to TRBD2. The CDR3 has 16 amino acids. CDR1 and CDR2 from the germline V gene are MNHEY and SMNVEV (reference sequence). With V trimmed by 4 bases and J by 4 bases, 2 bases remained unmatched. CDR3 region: CASSSGLAGGKNIQYF. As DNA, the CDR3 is TGTGCCAGCAGTTCGGGACTAGCGGGGGGTAAAAACATTCAGTACTTC.

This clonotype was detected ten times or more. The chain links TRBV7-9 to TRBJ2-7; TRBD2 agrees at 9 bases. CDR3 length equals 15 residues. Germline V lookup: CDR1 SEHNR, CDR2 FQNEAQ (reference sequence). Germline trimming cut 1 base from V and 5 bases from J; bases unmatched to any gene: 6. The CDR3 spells CASSLVGGRADEQYF. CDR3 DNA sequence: TGTGCCAGCAGCTTAGTTGGCGGGAGGGCCGACGAGCAGTACTTC.

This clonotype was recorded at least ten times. The CDR3 region is CASSLVSADSGNTIYF. The CDR3 region has the DNA TGTGCCAGCAGCTTAGTCAGCGCCGACTCTGGAAACACCATATATTTT. The chain links TRBV7-2 to TRBJ1-3; D gene uncertain. Between the trimmed V and J ends, which lost 1 base and 0 bases, there was a span of 10 bases. The length of the CDR3 is 16 residues. The germline CDR1 and CDR2 sequences are SGHTA and FQGNSA.

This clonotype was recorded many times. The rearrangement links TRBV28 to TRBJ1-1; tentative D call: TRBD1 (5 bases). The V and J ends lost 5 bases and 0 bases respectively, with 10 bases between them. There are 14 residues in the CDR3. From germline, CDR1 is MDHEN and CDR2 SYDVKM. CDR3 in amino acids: CASSHDRMNTEAFF. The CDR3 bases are TGTGCCAGCAGTCACGACAGAATGAACACTGAAGCTTTCTTT.

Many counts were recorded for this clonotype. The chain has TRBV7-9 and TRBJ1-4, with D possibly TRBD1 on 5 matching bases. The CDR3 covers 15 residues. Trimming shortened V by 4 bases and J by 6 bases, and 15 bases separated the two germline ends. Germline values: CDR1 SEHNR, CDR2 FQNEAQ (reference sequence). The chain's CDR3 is CASSSRGGWDEKLFF. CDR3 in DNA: TGTGCCAGCAGCTCACGTGGGGGATGGGATGAAAAACTGTTTTTT.

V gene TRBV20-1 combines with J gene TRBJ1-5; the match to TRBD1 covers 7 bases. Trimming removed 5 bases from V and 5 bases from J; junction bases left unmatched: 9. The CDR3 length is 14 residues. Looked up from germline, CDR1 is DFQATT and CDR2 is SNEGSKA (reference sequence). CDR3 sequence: CSAHSRQGYQPQHF. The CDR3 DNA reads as TGCAGTGCTCATTCCCGACAGGGTTATCAGCCCCAGCATTTT.

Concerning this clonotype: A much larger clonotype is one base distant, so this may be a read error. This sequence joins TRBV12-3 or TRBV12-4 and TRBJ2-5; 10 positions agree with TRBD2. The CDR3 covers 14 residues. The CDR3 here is CASSPGMPSGSLHF. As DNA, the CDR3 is TGTGCCAGCAGCCCGGGCATGCCTAGCGGGAGTCTTCACTTC.

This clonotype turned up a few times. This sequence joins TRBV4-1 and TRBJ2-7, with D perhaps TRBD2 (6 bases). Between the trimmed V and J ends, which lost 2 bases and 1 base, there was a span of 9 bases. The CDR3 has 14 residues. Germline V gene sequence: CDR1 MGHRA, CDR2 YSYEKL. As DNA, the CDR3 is TGCGCCAGCAGCCAACCGGGACTTTCCTACGAGCAGTACTTC. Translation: CASSQPGLSYEQYF.

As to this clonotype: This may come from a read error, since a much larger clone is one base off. In DNA form, the CDR3 reads TGTGCCACCCACGACGGGTTCCGGAACACTGAAGCTTTCTTT. Translating gives CATHDGFRNTEAFF. The chain uses TRBV11-2 and TRBJ1-1; D is undetermined. Trimming removed 10 bases from V and 1 base from J, with 16 bases in between. CDR1 is SGHAT, CDR2 FQNNGV, per germline. The CDR3 covers 14 residues.

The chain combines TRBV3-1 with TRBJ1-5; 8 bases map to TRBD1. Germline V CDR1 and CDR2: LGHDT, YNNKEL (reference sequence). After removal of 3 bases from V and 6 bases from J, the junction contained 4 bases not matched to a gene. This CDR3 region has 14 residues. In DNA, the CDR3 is TGTGCCAGCAGCCAGGACAGGGCGGGTCAGCCCCAGCATTTT. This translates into CASSQDRAGQPQHF.

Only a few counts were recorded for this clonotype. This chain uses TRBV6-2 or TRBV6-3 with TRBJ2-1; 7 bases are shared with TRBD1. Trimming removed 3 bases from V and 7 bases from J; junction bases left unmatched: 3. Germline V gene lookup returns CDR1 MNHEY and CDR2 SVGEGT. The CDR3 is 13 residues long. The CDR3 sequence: CASSYVRGNEQFF. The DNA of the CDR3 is TGTGCCAGCAGTTATGTCAGGGGGAATGAGCAGTTCTTC.

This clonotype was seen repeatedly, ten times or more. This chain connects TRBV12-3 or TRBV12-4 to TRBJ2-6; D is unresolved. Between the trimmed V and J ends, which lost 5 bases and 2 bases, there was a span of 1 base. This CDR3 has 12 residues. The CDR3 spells CASSPGANVLTF. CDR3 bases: TGTGCCAGCAGTCCTGGGGCCAACGTCCTGACTTTC.

The CDR3 bases are TGTGCCAGCAGTTGGAAAGGGGGCGGCACTGAAGCTTTCTTT. It translates to CASSWKGGGTEAFF. This chain joins TRBV6-1 and TRBJ1-1, with 7 bases matching TRBD1. The CDR3 contains 14 residues. The V gene end was trimmed by 5 bases and the J gene end by 4 bases; junction bases not matched to a gene: 7. In germline, CDR1 is MNHNS, CDR2 SASEGT.

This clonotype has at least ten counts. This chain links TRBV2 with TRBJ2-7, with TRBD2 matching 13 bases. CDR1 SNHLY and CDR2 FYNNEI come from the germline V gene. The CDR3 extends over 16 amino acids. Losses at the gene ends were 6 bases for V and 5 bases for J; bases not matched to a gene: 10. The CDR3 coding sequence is TGTGCCAGCAGCAAATCCGGACTAGCGGGAGAAAACGAGCAGTACTTC. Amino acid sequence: CASSKSGLAGENEQYF.

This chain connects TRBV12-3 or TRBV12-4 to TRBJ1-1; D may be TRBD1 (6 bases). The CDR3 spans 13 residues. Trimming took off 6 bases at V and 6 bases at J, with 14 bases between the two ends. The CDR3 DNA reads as TGTGCCAGCAGCACAGGGTTTCGGCCTGAAGCTTTCTTT. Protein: CASSTGFRPEAFF.

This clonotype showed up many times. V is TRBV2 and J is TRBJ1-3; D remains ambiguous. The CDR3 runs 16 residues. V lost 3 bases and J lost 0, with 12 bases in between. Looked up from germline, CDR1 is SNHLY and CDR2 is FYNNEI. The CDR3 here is CASSDGLWSSGNTIYF. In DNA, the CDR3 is TGTGCCAGCAGTGACGGGCTGTGGAGCTCTGGAAACACCATATATTTT.

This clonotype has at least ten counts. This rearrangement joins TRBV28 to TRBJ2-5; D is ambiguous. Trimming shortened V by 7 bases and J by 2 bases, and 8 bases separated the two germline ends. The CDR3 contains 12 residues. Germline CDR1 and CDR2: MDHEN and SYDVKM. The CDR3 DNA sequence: TGTGCCAGCACCAACCCACAAGAGACCCAGTACTTC. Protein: CASTNPQETQYF.

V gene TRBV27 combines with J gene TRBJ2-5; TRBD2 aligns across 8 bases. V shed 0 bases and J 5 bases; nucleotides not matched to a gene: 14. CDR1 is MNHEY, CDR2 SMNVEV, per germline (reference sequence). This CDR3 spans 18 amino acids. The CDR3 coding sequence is TGTGCCAGCAGTTTATCCGGGACTAACGGGAGGGGATGGGAGACCCAGTACTTC. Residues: CASSLSGTNGRGWETQYF.

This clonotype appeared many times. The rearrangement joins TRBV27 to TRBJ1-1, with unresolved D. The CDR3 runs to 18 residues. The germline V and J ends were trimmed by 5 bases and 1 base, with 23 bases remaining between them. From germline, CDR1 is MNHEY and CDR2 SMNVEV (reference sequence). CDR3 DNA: TGTGCCAGCAGTAAACTACCCCCCAGTGTGCGGGGGAACACTGAAGCTTTCTTT. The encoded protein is CASSKLPPSVRGNTEAFF.

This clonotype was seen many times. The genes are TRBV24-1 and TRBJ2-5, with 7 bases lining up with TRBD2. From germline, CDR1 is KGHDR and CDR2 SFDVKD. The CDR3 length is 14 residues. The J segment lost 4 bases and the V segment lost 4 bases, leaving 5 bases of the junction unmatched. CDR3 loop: CATSDRTSGETQYF. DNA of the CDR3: TGTGCCACCAGTGACCGGACTAGTGGAGAGACCCAGTACTTC.

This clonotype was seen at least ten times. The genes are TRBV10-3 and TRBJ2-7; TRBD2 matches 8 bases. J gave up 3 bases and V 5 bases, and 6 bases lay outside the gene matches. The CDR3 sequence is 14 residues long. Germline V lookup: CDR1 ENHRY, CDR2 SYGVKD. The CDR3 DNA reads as TGTGCCATCAGTCTAGCGGGCGCGAGCTACGAGCAGTACTTC. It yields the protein CAISLAGASYEQYF.

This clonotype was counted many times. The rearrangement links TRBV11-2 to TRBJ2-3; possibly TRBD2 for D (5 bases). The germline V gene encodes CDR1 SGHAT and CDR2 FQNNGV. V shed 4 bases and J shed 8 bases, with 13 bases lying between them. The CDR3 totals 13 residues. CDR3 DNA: TGTGCCAGCAGCTCCACGGGATTCTCTACGCAGTATTTT. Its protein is CASSSTGFSTQYF.

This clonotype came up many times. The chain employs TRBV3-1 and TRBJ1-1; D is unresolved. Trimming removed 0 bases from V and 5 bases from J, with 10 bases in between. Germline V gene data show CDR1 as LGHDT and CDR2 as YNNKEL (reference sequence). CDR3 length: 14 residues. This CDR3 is CASSQEWAGTEAFF. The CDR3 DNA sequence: TGTGCCAGCAGCCAAGAATGGGCAGGAACTGAAGCTTTCTTT.

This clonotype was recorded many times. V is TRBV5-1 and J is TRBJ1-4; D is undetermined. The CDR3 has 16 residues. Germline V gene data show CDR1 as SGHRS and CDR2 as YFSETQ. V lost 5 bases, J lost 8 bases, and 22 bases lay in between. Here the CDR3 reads CASREPNGDPSEKLFF. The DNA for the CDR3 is TGCGCCAGCAGGGAGCCAAACGGGGATCCTTCCGAAAAACTGTTTTTT.

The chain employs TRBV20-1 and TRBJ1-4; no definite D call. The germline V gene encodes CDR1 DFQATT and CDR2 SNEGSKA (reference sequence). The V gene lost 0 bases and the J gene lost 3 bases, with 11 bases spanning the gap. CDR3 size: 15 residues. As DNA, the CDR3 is TGCAGTGCTAGAGATCTTTGGCAGCCTAATGAAAAACTGTTTTTT. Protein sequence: CSARDLWQPNEKLFF.

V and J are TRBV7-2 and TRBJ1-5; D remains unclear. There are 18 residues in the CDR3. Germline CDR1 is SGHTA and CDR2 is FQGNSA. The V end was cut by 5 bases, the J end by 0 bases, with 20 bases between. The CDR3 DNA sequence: TGTGCCAGCAGCCCCTGGGGAGCGGGTACGAATAGCAATCAGCCCCAGCATTTT. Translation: CASSPWGAGTNSNQPQHF.

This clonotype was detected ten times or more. In DNA form, the CDR3 reads TGTGCCAGCAGTACCCAGCGACAGGGTCGAGATACGCAGTATTTT. Translated: CASSTQRQGRDTQYF. The chain couples TRBV27 to TRBJ2-3; 7 nucleotides line up with TRBD1. With V trimmed by 5 bases and J by 5 bases, 10 bases remained unmatched. The CDR3 runs 15 residues. Per the germline V gene, CDR1 is MNHEY and CDR2 is SMNVEV (reference sequence).

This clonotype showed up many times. In DNA, the CDR3 is TGTGCCAGCAGTTACCGGACGGGGACTGGCAATGAGCAGTTCTTC. Residues: CASSYRTGTGNEQFF. The chain uses TRBV6-5 and TRBJ2-1; D possibly corresponds to TRBD2 (6 bases). The CDR3 covers 15 residues. Per the germline V gene, CDR1 is MNHEY and CDR2 is SVGAGI. Between the trimmed V and J ends, which lost 2 bases and 6 bases, there was a span of 14 bases.